What follows describes a single T cell receptor (beta chain). Its cognate antigen is unknown. Individuals with ophthalmopathy presented a Clinical Activity Score of at least 3, a NOSPECS grade of at least 4 and a duration under 3 months. It was RNA transcripts that yielded the amplified TCR beta CDR3 regions. TCR CDR3 regions were first amplified by RT-PCR with HTBI primers. TCRdb re-called the multiplex PCR reads with MiXCR, one entry per CDR3 protein. The sample contains around 690,000 distinct CDR3 sequences, around 21% of which appear only once. The sample originates from a study of T cells in Graves' hyperthyroidism and ophthalmopathy. Whole-study results and caveats: Separating ophthalmopathy from stable hyperthyroidism was achieved by a 13 V-J model. Before onset, ophthalmopathy was predicted by the model a median about 6.2 months earlier. Among thyroid clonotypes expanded above 0.001, most also appeared in blood.

In germline, CDR1 is MGHRA, CDR2 YSYEKL. This CDR3 contains 16 residues. V was clipped by 0 bases and J by 3 bases, with 15 bases between them. The gene calls are TRBV4-1 and TRBJ2-7; D is perhaps TRBD2 (6 bases). Input material: blood. This TCR was recovered from a man aged 25-45 years with Graves' ophthalmopathy. CDR3 amino acids: CASSQDYGRVSYEQYF. CDR3 in DNA: TGCGCCAGCAGCCAAGATTACGGGAGAGTCAGCTACGAGCAGTACTTC.